Below are 30 T cell receptor beta chains sequenced from a single sample in a study of shared clonotypes between healthy human individuals. Method: immunoSEQ multiplex PCR; TCRdb's copy keeps in-frame clones and lacks some. Among hundreds of thousands of clones, roughly 79% were seen once, and the ten largest hold about 12%. Sequencing input: PBMCs. The receptors here all came from a woman aged 40 to 49 in good health. Some clones in this sample may be carry-over from other donors' samples.

With regard to this clone: At the DNA level, this CDR3 is encoded by other sequences in the same sample as well. The gene calls are TRBV7-3 and TRBJ2-7; D uncertain. Trimming cost V 5 bases and J 0 bases, with 11 bases left between them. The CDR3 sequence is 14 residues long. Germline V gives CDR1 SGHTA, CDR2 FQGTGA. CDR3 residues: CASSPDSNSYEQYF. The CDR3 DNA follows: TGTGCCAGCAGCCCAGACTCAAACTCCTACGAGCAGTACTTC.

The rearrangement links TRBV5-1 to TRBJ2-4; tentative D call: TRBD1 (6 bases). V lost 4 bases and J 0 bases, leaving 14 bases between the germline ends. Germline-derived CDR1 and CDR2 are SGHRS and YFSETQ. This CDR3 comprises 16 residues. CDR3 in DNA: TGCGCCAGCAGCCCGGGACAACCACTAGCCAAAAACATTCAGTACTTC. Encoded protein: CASSPGQPLAKNIQYF.

This clone was observed once. The V gene is TRBV28, the J gene TRBJ2-7, with 7 bases that match TRBD1. The trim removed 2 bases at V and 7 bases at J, leaving 8 bases unmatched. In germline, CDR1 is MDHEN, CDR2 SYDVKM. This CDR3 spans 14 amino acids. The CDR3 DNA reads TGTGCCAGCAGTTTAATAGACAGGGATGGAGAGCAGTACTTC. Translation gives CASSLIDRDGEQYF.

The CDR3 nucleotides read TGTGCCAGCAGCTCAGGGGCCTATGGCTACACCTTC. This translates into CASSSGAYGYTF. This chain links TRBV5-6 with TRBJ1-2; D perhaps matches TRBD1 (6 bases). The CDR3 contains 12 residues. Trimming shortened V by 3 bases and J by 4 bases, and 7 bases separated the two germline ends. Germline assignment: CDR1 SGHDT and CDR2 YYEEEE.

The chain links TRBV29-1 to TRBJ2-3, with 12 bases aligning to TRBD1. The germline V gene encodes CDR1 SQVTM and CDR2 ANQGSEA. V dropped 7 bases and J dropped 3; count of bases not matched to a gene: 8. This CDR3 has 15 amino acids. This CDR3 reads CSARDRGRGTDTQYF. CDR3 DNA: TGCAGCGCCCGGGACAGGGGGCGGGGGACAGATACGCAGTATTTT.

The chain couples TRBV10-2 to TRBJ1-5; 7 bases fit TRBD1. Germline CDR1 and CDR2: WSHSY and SAAADI. CDR3 length: 15 residues. The V segment lost 2 bases and the J segment 4 bases; nucleotides outside the gene matches: 5. CDR3 in amino acids: CASSELPGGNQPQHF. CDR3 nucleotide sequence: TGCGCCAGCAGTGAGCTCCCAGGGGGAAATCAGCCCCAGCATTTT.

The chain combines TRBV6-5 with TRBJ2-3; 8 nucleotides align to TRBD2. CDR1 is MNHEY, CDR2 SVGAGI, per germline. The CDR3 has 14 amino acids. J gave up 5 bases and V 2 bases, and 3 bases lay outside the gene matches. The CDR3 DNA reads TGTGCCAGCAGTTACGGACTAGCTGGAGATACGCAGTATTTT. Residues: CASSYGLAGDTQYF.

This chain links TRBV30 with TRBJ2-1; the D gene is possibly TRBD2 (5 bases). The CDR3 length is 13 residues. Looked up from germline, CDR1 is GTSNPN and CDR2 is SVGIG (reference sequence). V lost 3 bases and J lost 5, with 11 bases in between. The CDR3 DNA sequence: TGTGCCTGGAGACGTGGACTTCACAATGAGCAGTTCTTC. It is translated as CAWRRGLHNEQFF.

The V gene is TRBV7-9, the J gene TRBJ1-2; D is perhaps TRBD1 (6 bases). Germline assignment: CDR1 SEHNR and CDR2 FQNEAQ (reference sequence). V was trimmed by 5 bases and J by 4 bases, leaving 17 bases between them. This CDR3 comprises 15 residues. CDR3 coding DNA: TGTGCCAGCAGCCCGGGGGGCAGTACCTCCTATGGCTACACCTTC. It is translated as CASSPGGSTSYGYTF.

This chain links TRBV5-1 with TRBJ2-2; maybe TRBD2 (6 bases). CDR1 is SGHRS, CDR2 YFSETQ, per germline. Between the trimmed V and J ends, which lost 4 bases and 3 bases, there was a span of 16 bases. This CDR3 spans 16 amino acids. CDR3 in DNA: TGCGCCAGCAGCCTCAGCCGGGACTGGGACACCGGGGAGCTGTTTTTT. Encoded protein: CASSLSRDWDTGELFF. The full variable domain, with the rest looked up from reference TRBV5-1 and TRBJ2-2, is KAGVTQTPRYLIKTRGQQVTLSCSPISGHRSVSWYQQTPGQGLQFLFEYFSETQRNKGNFPGRFSGRQFSNSRSEMNVSTLELGDSALYLCASSLSRDWDTGELFFGEGSRLTVL.

V usage is TRBV5-1 and J usage is TRBJ1-1, with 11 bases that match TRBD1. CDR1 is SGHRS and CDR2 is YFSETQ in the germline V gene. The CDR3 has 17 amino acids. The V gene end was trimmed by 4 bases and the J gene end by 4 bases; junction bases not matched to a gene: 12. Here the CDR3 DNA reads TGCGCCAGCAGCCCCCGGACAGGGGGCGCGTCCGCCACTGAAGCTTTCTTT. Translated, it gives CASSPRTGGASATEAFF.

This chain uses TRBV7-3 with TRBJ1-1; D ambiguous. Germline CDR1 is SGHTA and CDR2 is FQGTGA. The CDR3 runs to 13 residues. Trimming took 4 bases from V and 5 from J, leaving 11 bases between them. The CDR3 region has the DNA TGTGCCAGCAGCTCGTCGGATGGAACTGAAGCTTTCTTT. Residues: CASSSSDGTEAFF.

The rearrangement uses TRBV4-2 and TRBJ2-3; a weak D match, TRBD1 (5 bases). Germline CDR1 and CDR2: LGHNA and YNFKEQ. The CDR3 loop spans 12 amino acids. The germline V and J ends were trimmed by 3 bases and 4 bases, with 5 bases remaining between them. Here the CDR3 DNA reads TGTGCCAGCAGCCAGGGGCCAGATACGCAGTATTTT. This encodes CASSQGPDTQYF.

The chain combines TRBV5-1 with TRBJ2-5; D ambiguous. CDR3 size: 14 residues. The germline V gene encodes CDR1 SGHRS and CDR2 YFSETQ. Trimming removed 0 bases at V and 2 bases at J, with 8 bases between. CDR3 region: CASSLATQQETQYF. DNA for the CDR3: TGCGCCAGCAGCTTGGCGACGCAACAAGAGACCCAGTACTTC.

A remark on this clone: A far larger clone is one base from this, pointing to a likely read error. The CDR3 DNA reads as TGTGCCAGCAGTTACCCTCACGGAGGTTCCTACAATGAGCAGTACTTC. Its translation is CASSYPHGGSYNEQYF. The chain recombines TRBV28 with TRBJ2-7; D perhaps matches TRBD2 (5 bases). There are 16 residues in the CDR3. Trimming cost V 4 bases and J 7 bases, with 23 bases left between them. Germline V gives CDR1 MDHEN, CDR2 SYDVKM.

This chain links TRBV6-1 with TRBJ2-7, with 7 positions matching TRBD1. V lost 4 bases, J lost 4 bases, and 7 bases stayed unmatched. The CDR3 is 14 amino acids. Germline CDR1 reads MNHNS; CDR2 reads SASEGT. The CDR3 region has the DNA TGTGCCAGCAGTGCCGAGACAGGGTGGTACGAGCAGTACTTC. The encoded protein is CASSAETGWYEQYF.

V and J are TRBV5-1 and TRBJ2-3, with 8 positions matching TRBD1. This CDR3 contains 15 residues. In germline, CDR1 is SGHRS, CDR2 YFSETQ. V lost 3 bases to trimming and J lost 3 bases; unmatched junction nucleotides: 6. In DNA, the CDR3 is TGCGCCAGCAGCTGGCAGGGGGCAATAACAGATACGCAGTATTTT. It specifies CASSWQGAITDTQYF.

In the case of this clone: A much larger clone is a single base away; this may be a read error. The J gene is TRBJ1-2, the V gene TRBV7-9, with TRBD1 identical over 8 bases. The CDR3 spans 10 residues. Germline V gives CDR1 SEHNR, CDR2 FQNEAQ (reference sequence). As DNA, the CDR3 is TGTGCCAGCAGCTTAGCAGGGACAGGCTTC. Translation gives CASSLAGTGF. The variable domain in full, completed from reference TRBV7-9 and TRBJ1-2, reads DTGVSQNPRHKITKRGQNVTFRCDPISEHNRLYWYRQTLGQGPEFLTYFQNEAQLEKSRLLSDRFSAERPKGSFSTLEIQRTEQGDSAMYLCASSLAGTGFGSGTRLTVV.

This CDR3 is CATSRGQGLYEQYF. The CDR3 DNA reads as TGTGCCACCAGCAGAGGACAGGGGCTATACGAGCAGTACTTC. The chain couples TRBV15 to TRBJ2-7; 8 nucleotides match TRBD1. The CDR3 totals 14 residues. The V gene's germline CDR1 is LNHNV and CDR2 YYDKDF (reference sequence). The V and J ends lost 1 base and 4 bases, in that order; junction bases with no gene match: 3.

The chain recombines TRBV9 with TRBJ2-7, with D possibly matching TRBD2 (6 bases). Germline values: CDR1 SGDLS, CDR2 YYNGEE. The CDR3 is 14 amino acids. The V end lost 0 bases, the J end lost 0 bases, and 7 bases lay between the germline ends. CDR3: CASSVGGNSYEQYF. The CDR3 coding sequence is TGTGCCAGCAGCGTAGGCGGGAACTCCTACGAGCAGTACTTC.

The J gene is TRBJ2-7, the V gene TRBV27; 8 positions match TRBD1. Germline CDR1 and CDR2: MNHEY and SMNVEV (reference sequence). The V segment lost 5 bases and the J segment 3 bases; nucleotides outside the gene matches: 12. CDR3 length equals 16 residues. Here the CDR3 reads CASSPPDRDAHYEQYF. Written as DNA, the CDR3 is TGTGCCAGCAGTCCCCCGGACAGGGATGCCCACTACGAGCAGTACTTC.

The chain couples TRBV11-2 to TRBJ2-5; 12 positions agree with TRBD2. The J call is uncertain, as TRBJ2-7 better fits the DNA end. CDR3 size: 17 residues. Germline V gene lookup returns CDR1 SGHAT and CDR2 FQNNGV. CDR3 coding DNA: TGTGCCAGCAGCTTCGTGATTGGACTAGCGGGATTCCACGAGCAGTACTTC. Amino acids: CASSFVIGLAGFHEQYF.

This chain links TRBV4-3 with TRBJ2-5; D remains unclear. The CDR3 extends over 12 amino acids. Per germline, CDR1 LGHNA and CDR2 YSLEER. V lost 2 bases and J lost 3, with 4 bases in between. CDR3 region: CASSQNKETQYF. Here the CDR3 DNA reads TGCGCCAGCAGCCAAAACAAAGAGACCCAGTACTTC.

The chain couples TRBV5-1 to TRBJ2-1; 12 nucleotides agree with TRBD2. J was trimmed by 4 bases and V by 1 base; bases with no gene match: 3. CDR3 length: 16 residues. CDR1 and CDR2 from the germline V gene are SGHRS and YFSETQ. CDR3 nucleotides: TGCGCCAGCAGCTTGAACCTAGCGGGAGGGTACAATGAGCAGTTCTTC. Encoded protein: CASSLNLAGGYNEQFF.

V is TRBV5-1 and J is TRBJ2-3, with TRBD1 as a possible D gene (5 bases). The CDR3 spans 14 residues. Trimming removed 0 bases at V and 2 bases at J, with 7 bases between. Per the germline V gene, CDR1 is SGHRS and CDR2 is YFSETQ. The CDR3 sequence is CASSLGQFTDTQYF. DNA of the CDR3: TGCGCCAGCAGCTTGGGACAGTTCACAGATACGCAGTATTTT.

This clone was seen only a few times. The sample holds other DNA sequences that translate to the same CDR3. The chain's CDR3 is CAWSRGHYGYTF. The CDR3 nucleotides read TGTGCCTGGAGTAGGGGCCACTATGGCTACACCTTC. The chain joins TRBV30 to TRBJ1-2; a weak D match, TRBD1 (5 bases). Trimming pared 2 bases from V and 3 bases from J, leaving 7 bases between. This CDR3 is built from 12 residues. CDR1 and CDR2 from the germline V gene are GTSNPN and SVGIG (reference sequence).

The rearrangement links TRBV15 to TRBJ2-5; D is unresolved. V shed 3 bases and J shed 3 bases, with 2 bases lying between them. This CDR3 region has 11 residues. Germline V gene data show CDR1 as LNHNV and CDR2 as YYDKDF (reference sequence). The CDR3 loop reads CATSSKETQYF. The CDR3 DNA follows: TGTGCCACCAGCAGCAAAGAGACCCAGTACTTC. Combining the CDR3 with reference TRBV15 and TRBJ2-5 gives the whole variable domain DAMVIQNPRYQVTQFGKPVTLSCSQTLNHNVMYWYQQKSSQAPKLLFHYYDKDFNNEADTPDNFQSRRPNTSFCFLDIRSPGLGDTAMYLCATSSKETQYFGPGTRLLVL.

The CDR3 sequence: CASSTWTSGTHEQYF. The CDR3 DNA reads as TGTGCCAGCAGCACATGGACTAGCGGGACGCACGAGCAGTACTTC. This chain joins TRBV7-9 and TRBJ2-7; 12 positions agree with TRBD2. J lost 5 bases, V lost 5 bases, and 7 bases had no gene match. The germline V gene encodes CDR1 SEHNR and CDR2 FQNEAQ (reference sequence). This CDR3 comprises 15 residues.

V gene TRBV4-1 combines with J gene TRBJ2-2; 8 bases align to TRBD1. The germline CDR1 and CDR2 sequences are MGHRA and YSYEKL. Trimming removed 2 bases from V and 1 base from J; junction bases left unmatched: 3. The CDR3 runs to 16 residues. The CDR3 DNA sequence: TGCGCCAGCAGCCAACTACAGGGGGTGAACACCGGGGAGCTGTTTTTT. Encoded protein: CASSQLQGVNTGELFF.

The genes are TRBV7-2 and TRBJ1-3, with no clear D. Germline-derived CDR1 and CDR2 are SGHTA and FQGNSA. The CDR3 is made up of 13 amino acids. Trimming pared 3 bases from V and 5 bases from J, leaving 8 bases between. The CDR3 region has the DNA TGTGCCAGCAGCTTCCCCGACAGAAACACCATATATTTT. Translating gives CASSFPDRNTIYF.